This TCR beta chain was identified during a study of T cell responses to AZD1222 COVID-19 vaccine. Whole-study context: It was second doses at about 4 or about 12 weeks that were pooled.

Only in-frame clones appear in the TCRdb table, and some are missing; sequencing was by immunoSEQ multiplex PCR. The sample carries some 64,000 clones, roughly 84% recorded once. The CDR3 has 15 amino acids. V was pared by 1 base and J by 6 bases, with 7 bases of the junction left unmatched. Germline V CDR1 and CDR2: MNHNS, SASEGT. The sequencing here drew on peripheral blood, taken on day 0 of AZD1222 vaccination. The clonotype was recovered from an adult in good health. The chain combines TRBV6-1 with TRBJ2-7, with TRBD2 matching over 9 bases. In nucleotides, the CDR3 is TGTGCCAGCAGTGAAGAGGGTAGCGGGGGTTTCGAGCAGTACTTC. It is translated as CASSEEGSGGFEQYF.